This TCR beta chain originates from a study of blood T cell repertoires in COVID-19. Study summary: Samples taken during acute and convalescent COVID-19 were collected in the United States, Italy and Spain. From T cells, B-cell-depleted T cells, or PBMCs came the material, which was cDNA or gDNA.

In the study's own analysis: The authors estimated nucleated cell counts from reference gene primer amplification. Repertoires were generated with immunoSEQ multiplex PCR, while TCRdb's copy carries only in-frame clones and drops some. Clone size and the V and J calls come from that table; the DNA yielded D and trimming. Of roughly 250,000 clones listed, over 80% are singletons. The sequence was collected from a middle-aged woman who had recovered from COVID-19. The specimen was peripheral blood.

In DNA, the CDR3 is TGTGCCAGCAGCCTTACCTCAGGGGTCGGAGAAGATACGCAGTATTTT. The encoded protein is CASSLTSGVGEDTQYF. The chain has TRBV7-3 and TRBJ2-3; perhaps TRBD1 as D (6 bases). Germline CDR1 and CDR2: SGHTA and FQGTGA. Deletions cut 5 bases from V and 5 bases from J, with 20 bases between. This CDR3 has 16 amino acids. Looking up the rest from reference TRBV7-3 and TRBJ2-3 gives the full variable domain: GAGVSQTPSNKVTEKGKYVELRCDPISGHTALYWYRQSLGQGPEFLIYFQGTGAADDSGLPNDRFFAVRPEGSVSTLKIQRTERGDSAVYLCASSLTSGVGEDTQYFGPGTRLTVL.